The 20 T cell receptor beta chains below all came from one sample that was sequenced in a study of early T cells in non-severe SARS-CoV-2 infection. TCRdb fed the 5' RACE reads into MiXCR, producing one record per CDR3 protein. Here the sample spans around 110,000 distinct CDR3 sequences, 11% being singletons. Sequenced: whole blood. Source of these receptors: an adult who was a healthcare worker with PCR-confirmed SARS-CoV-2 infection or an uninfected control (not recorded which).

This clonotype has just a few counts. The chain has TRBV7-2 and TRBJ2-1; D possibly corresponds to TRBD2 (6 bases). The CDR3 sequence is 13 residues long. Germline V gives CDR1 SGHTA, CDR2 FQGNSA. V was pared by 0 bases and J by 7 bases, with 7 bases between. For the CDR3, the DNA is TGTGCCAGCAGCTTAGCCCTAGCGAATGAGCAGTTCTTC. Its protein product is CASSLALANEQFF. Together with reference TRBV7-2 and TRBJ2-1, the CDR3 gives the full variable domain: GAGVSQSPSNKVTEKGKDVELRCDPISGHTALYWYRQSLGQGLEFLIYFQGNSAPDKSGLPSDRFSAERTGGSVSTLTIQRTQQEDSAVYLCASSLALANEQFFGPGTRLTVL.

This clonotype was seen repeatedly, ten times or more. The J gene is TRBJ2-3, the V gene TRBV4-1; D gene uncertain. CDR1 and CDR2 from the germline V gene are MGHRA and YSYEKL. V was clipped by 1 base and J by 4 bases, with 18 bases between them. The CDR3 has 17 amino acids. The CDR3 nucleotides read TGCGCCAGCAGCCAAGCAGCCCAACAGCTGGCCCCAGATACGCAGTATTTT. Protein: CASSQAAQQLAPDTQYF.

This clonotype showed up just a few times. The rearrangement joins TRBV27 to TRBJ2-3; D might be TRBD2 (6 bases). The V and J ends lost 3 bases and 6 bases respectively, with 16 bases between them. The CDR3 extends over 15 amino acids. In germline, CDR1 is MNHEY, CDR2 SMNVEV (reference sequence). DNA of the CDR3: TGTGCCAGCAGTTTGACGGGAGCTCTTCAGGATACGCAGTATTTT. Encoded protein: CASSLTGALQDTQYF.

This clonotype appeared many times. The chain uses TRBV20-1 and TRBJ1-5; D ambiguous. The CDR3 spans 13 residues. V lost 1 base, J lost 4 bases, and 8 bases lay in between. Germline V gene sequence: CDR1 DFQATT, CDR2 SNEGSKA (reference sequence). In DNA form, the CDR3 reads TGCAGTGCTAGAGGCACAGAAAATCAGCCCCAGCATTTT. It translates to CSARGTENQPQHF.

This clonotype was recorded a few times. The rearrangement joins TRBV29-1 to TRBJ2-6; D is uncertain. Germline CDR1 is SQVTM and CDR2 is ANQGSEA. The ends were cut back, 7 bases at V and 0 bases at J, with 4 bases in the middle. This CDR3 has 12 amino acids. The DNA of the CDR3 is TGCAGCGCCGTCTCTGGGGCCAACGTCCTGACTTTC. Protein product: CSAVSGANVLTF.

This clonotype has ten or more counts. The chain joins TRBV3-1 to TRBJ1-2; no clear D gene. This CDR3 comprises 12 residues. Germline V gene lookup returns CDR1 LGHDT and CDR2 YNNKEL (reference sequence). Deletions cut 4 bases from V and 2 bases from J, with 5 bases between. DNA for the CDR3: TGTGCCAGCAGCCGGGTCAACTATGGCTACACCTTC. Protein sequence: CASSRVNYGYTF. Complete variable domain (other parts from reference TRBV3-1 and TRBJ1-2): DTAVSQTPKYLVTQMGNDKSIKCEQNLGHDTMYWYKQDSKKFLKIMFSYNNKELIINETVPNRFSPKSPDKAHLNLHINSLELGDSAVYFCASSRVNYGYTFGSGTRLTVV.

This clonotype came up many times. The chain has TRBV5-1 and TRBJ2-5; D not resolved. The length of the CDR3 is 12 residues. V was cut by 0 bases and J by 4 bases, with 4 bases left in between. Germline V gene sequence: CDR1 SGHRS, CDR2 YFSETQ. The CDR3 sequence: CASSLGAETQYF. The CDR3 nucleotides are TGCGCCAGCAGCTTGGGCGCAGAGACCCAGTACTTC.

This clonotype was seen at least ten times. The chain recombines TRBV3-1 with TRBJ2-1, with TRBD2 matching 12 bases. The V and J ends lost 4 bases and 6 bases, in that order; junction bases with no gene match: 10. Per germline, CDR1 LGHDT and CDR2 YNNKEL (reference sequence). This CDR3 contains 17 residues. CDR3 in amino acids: CASSPRTSGKERNEQFF. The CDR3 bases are TGTGCCAGCAGCCCCCGGACTAGCGGGAAGGAACGCAATGAGCAGTTCTTC.

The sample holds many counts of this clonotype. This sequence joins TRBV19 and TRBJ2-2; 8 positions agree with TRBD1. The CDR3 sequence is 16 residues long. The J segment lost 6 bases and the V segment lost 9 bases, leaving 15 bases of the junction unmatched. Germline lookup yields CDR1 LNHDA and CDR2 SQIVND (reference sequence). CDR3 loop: CASSKQGARVSGELFF. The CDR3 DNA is TGTGCCAGCTCGAAGCAGGGGGCGCGAGTTTCCGGGGAGCTGTTTTTT. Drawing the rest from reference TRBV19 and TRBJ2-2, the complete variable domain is DGGITQSPKYLFRKEGQNVTLSCEQNLNHDAMYWYRQDPGQGLRLIYYSQIVNDFQKGDIAEGYSVSREKKESFPLTVTSAQKNPTAFYLCASSKQGARVSGELFFGEGSRLTVL.

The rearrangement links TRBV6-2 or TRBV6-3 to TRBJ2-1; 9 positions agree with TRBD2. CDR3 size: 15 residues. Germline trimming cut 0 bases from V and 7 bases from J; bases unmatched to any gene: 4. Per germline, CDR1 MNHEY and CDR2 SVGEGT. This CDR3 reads CASSYSAGGLNEQFF. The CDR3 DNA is TGTGCCAGCAGTTACTCGGCGGGAGGGCTGAATGAGCAGTTCTTC.

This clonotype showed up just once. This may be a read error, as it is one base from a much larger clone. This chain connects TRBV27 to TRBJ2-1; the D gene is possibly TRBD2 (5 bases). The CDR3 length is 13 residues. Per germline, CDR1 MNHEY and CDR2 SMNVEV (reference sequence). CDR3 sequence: CASKASLKDELFF. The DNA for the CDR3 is TGTGCCAGCAAAGCTAGCCTAAAGGATGAGCTGTTCTTC.

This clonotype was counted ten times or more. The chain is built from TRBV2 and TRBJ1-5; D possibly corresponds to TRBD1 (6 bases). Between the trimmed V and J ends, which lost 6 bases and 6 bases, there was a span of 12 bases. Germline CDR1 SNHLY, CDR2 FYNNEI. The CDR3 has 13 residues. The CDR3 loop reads CASSPRGGQPQHF. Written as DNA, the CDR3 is TGTGCCAGCAGCCCAAGAGGGGGTCAGCCCCAGCATTTT.

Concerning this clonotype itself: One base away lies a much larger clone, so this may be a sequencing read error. The DNA for the CDR3 is TGCGCCAGCAGCCACCTCCCGCACCTCCGCCAACTAGCAGAACCCCCTCTAGCCAAAAACACTCAGTACTTC. This encodes CASSHLPHLRQLAEPPLAKNTQYF. The genes are TRBV4-3 and TRBJ2-4; D is possibly TRBD2 (6 bases). The germline gives CDR1 LGHNA, CDR2 YSLEER. CDR3 length equals 24 residues.

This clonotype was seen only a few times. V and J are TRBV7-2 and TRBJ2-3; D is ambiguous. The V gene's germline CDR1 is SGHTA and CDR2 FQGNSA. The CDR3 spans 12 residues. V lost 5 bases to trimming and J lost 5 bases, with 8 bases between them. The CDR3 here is CASSPNKDTQYF. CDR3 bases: TGTGCCAGCAGCCCCAATAAAGATACGCAGTATTTT.

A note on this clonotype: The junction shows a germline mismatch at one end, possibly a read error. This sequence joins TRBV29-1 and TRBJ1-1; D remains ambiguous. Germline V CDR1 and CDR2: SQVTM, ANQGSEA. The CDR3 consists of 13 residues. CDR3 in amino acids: CSVELQLNTEALF. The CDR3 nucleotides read TGCAGCGTTGAACTTCAGTTGAACACTGAAGCTCTCTTT.

Here the CDR3 reads CAGSGQGYEQYF. The CDR3 region has the DNA TGTGCCGGCTCAGGGCAGGGATACGAGCAGTACTTC. V and J are TRBV12-3 or TRBV12-4 and TRBJ2-7; tentatively, D is TRBD1 (5 bases). The CDR3 runs 12 residues. V was trimmed by 11 bases and J by 4 bases, leaving 15 bases between them.

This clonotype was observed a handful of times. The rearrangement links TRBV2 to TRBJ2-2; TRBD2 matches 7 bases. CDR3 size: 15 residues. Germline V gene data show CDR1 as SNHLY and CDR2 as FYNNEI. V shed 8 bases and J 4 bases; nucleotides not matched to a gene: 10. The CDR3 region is CASGKSGVGTGELFF. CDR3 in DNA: TGTGCCAGCGGCAAGAGCGGGGTGGGCACCGGGGAGCTGTTTTTT.

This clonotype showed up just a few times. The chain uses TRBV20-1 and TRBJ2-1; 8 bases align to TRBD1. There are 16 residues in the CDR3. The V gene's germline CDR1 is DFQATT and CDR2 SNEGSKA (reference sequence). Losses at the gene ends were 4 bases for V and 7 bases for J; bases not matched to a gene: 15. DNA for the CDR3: TGCAGTGCTATACCCTTTCTGACAGGGGCTCGGAATGAGCAGTTCTTC. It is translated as CSAIPFLTGARNEQFF.

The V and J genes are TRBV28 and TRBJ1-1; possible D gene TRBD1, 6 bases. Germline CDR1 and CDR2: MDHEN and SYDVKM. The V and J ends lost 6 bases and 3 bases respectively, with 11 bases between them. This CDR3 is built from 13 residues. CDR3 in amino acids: CASSPGAYTEAFF. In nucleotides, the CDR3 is TGTGCCAGCAGCCCAGGGGCCTACACTGAAGCTTTCTTT. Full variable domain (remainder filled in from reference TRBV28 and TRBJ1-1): DVKVTQSSRYLVKRTGEKVFLECVQDMDHENMFWYRQDPGLGLRLIYFSYDVKMKEKGDIPEGYSVSREKKERFSLILESASTNQTSMYLCASSPGAYTEAFFGQGTRLTVV.

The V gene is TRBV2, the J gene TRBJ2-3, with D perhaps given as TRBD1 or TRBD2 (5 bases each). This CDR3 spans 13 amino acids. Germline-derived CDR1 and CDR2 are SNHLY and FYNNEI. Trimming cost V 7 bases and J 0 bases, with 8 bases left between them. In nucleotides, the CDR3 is TGTGCCAGCACGTGGGGGAGCACAGATACGCAGTATTTT. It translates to CASTWGSTDTQYF. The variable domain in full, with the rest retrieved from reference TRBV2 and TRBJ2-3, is EPEVTQTPSHQVTQMGQEVILRCVPISNHLYFYWYRQILGQKVEFLVSFYNNEISEKSEIFDDQFSVERPDGSNFTLKIRSTKLEDSAMYFCASTWGSTDTQYFGPGTRLTVL.